This T cell receptor (beta chain) was sequenced for a study of shared clonotypes between healthy human individuals. Across the whole study: Three plates were used per donor for CD4 naive, three for CD4 memory, two for CD8 naive and one for CD8 memory. Findings and caveats of the study: Of the naive CD4 clonotypes, 4% to 5% were shared across a handful of donors.

The data were produced by immunoSEQ multiplex PCR, yet TCRdb's version contains in-frame clones alone and is incomplete. The data show over a million clones, 98% seen once. CDR1 and CDR2 (germline): SEHNR, FQNEAQ (reference sequence). The CDR3 runs 13 residues. Trimming pared 1 base from V and 6 bases from J, leaving 10 bases between. In regard to this clone: Its cognate antigen is unknown.

The clonotype was recovered from a man aged 25-45 years in good health. The chain has TRBV7-9 and TRBJ2-7, with D perhaps TRBD1 or TRBD2 (5 bases each). Sequencing was done on a sample of naive CD4+ T cells sorted from blood. Sample subset: CD45RA+ positively selected. CDR3 in DNA: TGTGCCAGCAGCTTAGGGGGGAGTAGCGAGCAGTACTTC. Protein product: CASSLGGSSEQYF.